The rows below give T cell receptor beta chains drawn from one sample of a study of cytomegalovirus exposure and HLA in healthy donors. Some clones are missing from TCRdb's copy, which holds only in-frame ones; the method was immunoSEQ multiplex PCR. The table lists approximately 220,000 clones, 82% of them singletons. The sample was PBMCs. These TCRs come from a man aged 40-49 years in good health and CMV-seropositive. CDR3s leave out the opening cysteine and the closing phenylalanine or tryptophan.

>13|TRBV7-3|TRBJ2-1
ASSLSGLAYNEQF
>16|TRBV9|TRBJ2-1
ASSVEALAGHRRDEQF
>11|TRBV5-1|TRBJ2-7
ASSLVRSYEQY
>13|TRBV19|TRBJ2-7
ASSPQALRGGEQY
>12|TRBV7-6|TRBJ2-7
ASSLGQGVHEQY
>11|TRBV30|TRBJ1-2
AWSEGTGNGYT
>13|TRBV7-3|TRBJ2-3
ASSSSSGFTDTQY
>13|TRBV6-5|TRBJ1-1
ASSYSSQPNTEAF
>14|TRBV4-1|TRBJ1-2
ASSQGSGGEDYGYT
>12|TRBV9|TRBJ2-7
ASSQGGAPYEQY
>12|TRBV6-5|TRBJ2-5
ASSGGTGEETQY
>11|TRBV18|TRBJ2-2
ASSPVDTGELF
>14|TRBV7-8|TRBJ2-7
ASSLGGLAVSYEQY
>14|TRBV5-5|TRBJ1-2
ASSPTTGGRNYGYT
>15|TRBV7-8|TRBJ2-1
ASSLAGLLSSYNEQF
>11|TRBV16|TRBJ1-2
ASSQTGGYGYT
>10|TRBV25-1|TRBJ1-2
ASSVNRGGYT
>12|TRBV7-9|TRBJ1-1
ASSPRVYGTEAF
>12|TRBV27|TRBJ1-2
ASSSLGTSYGYT
>15|TRBV5-4|TRBJ2-1
ASSPGVAGGFYNEQF
>12|TRBV7-2|TRBJ2-7
ASSSGQGAGEQY
>14|TRBV18|TRBJ2-7
ASSPGTSPGSYEQY
>14|TRBV10-1|TRBJ2-5
ASSVGASGSRETQY